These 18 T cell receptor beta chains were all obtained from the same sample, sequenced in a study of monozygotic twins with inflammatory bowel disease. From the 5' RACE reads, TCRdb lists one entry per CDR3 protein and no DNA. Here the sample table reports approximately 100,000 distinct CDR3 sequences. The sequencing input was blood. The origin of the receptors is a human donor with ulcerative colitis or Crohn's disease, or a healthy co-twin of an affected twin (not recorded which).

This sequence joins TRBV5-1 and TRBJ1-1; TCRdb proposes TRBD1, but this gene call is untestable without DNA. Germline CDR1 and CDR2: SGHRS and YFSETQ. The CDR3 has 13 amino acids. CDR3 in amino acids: CASSLEGTISAFF. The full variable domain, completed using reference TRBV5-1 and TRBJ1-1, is KAGVTQTPRYLIKTRGQQVTLSCSPISGHRSVSWYQQTPGQGLQFLFEYFSETQRNKGNFPGRFSGRQFSNSRSEMNVSTLELGDSALYLCASSLEGTISAFFGQGTRLTVV.

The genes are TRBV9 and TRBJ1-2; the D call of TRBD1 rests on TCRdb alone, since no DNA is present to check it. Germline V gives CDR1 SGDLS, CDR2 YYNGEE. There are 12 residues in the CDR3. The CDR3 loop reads CASSVSGEGYTF. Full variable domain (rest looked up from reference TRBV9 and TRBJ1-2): DSGVTQTPKHLITATGQRVTLRCSPRSGDLSVYWYQQSLDQGLQFLIQYYNGEERAKGNILERFSAQQFPDLHSELNLSSLELGDSALYFCASSVSGEGYTFGSGTRLTVV.

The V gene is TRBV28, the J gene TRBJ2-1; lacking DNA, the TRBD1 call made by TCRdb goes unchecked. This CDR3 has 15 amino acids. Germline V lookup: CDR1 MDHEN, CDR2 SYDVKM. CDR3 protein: CASSPGFSKHNEQFF.

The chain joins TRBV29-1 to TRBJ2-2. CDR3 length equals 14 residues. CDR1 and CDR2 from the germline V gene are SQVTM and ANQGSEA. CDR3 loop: CSVVGEVGTGELFF.

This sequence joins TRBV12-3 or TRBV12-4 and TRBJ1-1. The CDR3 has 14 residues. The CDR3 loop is CASSLDPTNTEAFF.

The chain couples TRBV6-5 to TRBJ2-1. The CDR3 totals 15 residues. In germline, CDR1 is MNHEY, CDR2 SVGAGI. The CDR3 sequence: CASSLTGYSYNEQFF.

CDR3 amino acids: CASNSLGHDSYNEQFF. This chain connects TRBV5-1 to TRBJ2-1; TCRdb designates TRBD1, a call that cannot be tested without DNA. From germline, CDR1 is SGHRS and CDR2 YFSETQ. This CDR3 region has 16 residues. The full variable domain, completed using reference TRBV5-1 and TRBJ2-1, is KAGVTQTPRYLIKTRGQQVTLSCSPISGHRSVSWYQQTPGQGLQFLFEYFSETQRNKGNFPGRFSGRQFSNSRSEMNVSTLELGDSALYLCASNSLGHDSYNEQFFGPGTRLTVL.

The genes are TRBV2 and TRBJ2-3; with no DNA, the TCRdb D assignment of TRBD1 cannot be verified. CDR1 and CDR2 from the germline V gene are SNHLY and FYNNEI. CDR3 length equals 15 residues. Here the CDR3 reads CASMGRSKGTDTQYF.

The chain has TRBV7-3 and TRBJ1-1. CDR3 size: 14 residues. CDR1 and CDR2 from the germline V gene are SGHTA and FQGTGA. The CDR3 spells CASSLTHGNTEAFF.

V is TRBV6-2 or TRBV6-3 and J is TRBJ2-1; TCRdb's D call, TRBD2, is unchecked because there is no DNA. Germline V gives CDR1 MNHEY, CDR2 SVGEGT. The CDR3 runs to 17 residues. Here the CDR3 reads CASSYPTTGRARNEQFF.

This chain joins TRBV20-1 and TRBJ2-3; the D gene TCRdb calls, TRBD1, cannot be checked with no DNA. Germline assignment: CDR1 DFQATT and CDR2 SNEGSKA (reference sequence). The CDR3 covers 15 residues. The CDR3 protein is CSARGLVGKTDTQYF.

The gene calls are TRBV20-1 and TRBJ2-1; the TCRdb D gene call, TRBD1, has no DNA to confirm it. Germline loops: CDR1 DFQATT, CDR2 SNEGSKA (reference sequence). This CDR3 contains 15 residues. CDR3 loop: CSATQGDRFPGEQFF.

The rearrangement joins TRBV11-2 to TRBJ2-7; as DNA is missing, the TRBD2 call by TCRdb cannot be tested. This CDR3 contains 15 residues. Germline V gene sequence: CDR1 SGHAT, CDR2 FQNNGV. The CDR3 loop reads CASSSLAGGFYEQYF.

The CDR3 region is CASGLAGGPSDTQYF. V and J are TRBV7-2 and TRBJ2-3; TCRdb calls TRBD2, which cannot be checked without DNA. The length of the CDR3 is 15 residues. CDR1 SGHTA and CDR2 FQGNSA come from the germline V gene.

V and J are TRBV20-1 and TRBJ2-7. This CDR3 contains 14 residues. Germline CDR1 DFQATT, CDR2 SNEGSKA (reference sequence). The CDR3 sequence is CSAQINWHSYEQYF.

CDR3: CASTGTHSGNTIYF. The rearrangement joins TRBV6-1 to TRBJ1-3; TCRdb's D call of TRBD1 is untestable without DNA. This CDR3 spans 14 amino acids. CDR1 is MNHNS, CDR2 SASEGT, per germline.

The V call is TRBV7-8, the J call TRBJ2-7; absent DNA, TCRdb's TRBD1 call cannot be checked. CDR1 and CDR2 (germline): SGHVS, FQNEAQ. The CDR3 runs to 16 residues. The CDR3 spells CASSSPRSGGTYEQYF.

The CDR3: CASSQTGHTGELFF. The gene calls are TRBV5-1 and TRBJ2-2; TCRdb's D gene call, TRBD1, goes unchecked for lack of DNA. CDR1 and CDR2 (germline): SGHRS, YFSETQ. The CDR3 runs to 14 residues.